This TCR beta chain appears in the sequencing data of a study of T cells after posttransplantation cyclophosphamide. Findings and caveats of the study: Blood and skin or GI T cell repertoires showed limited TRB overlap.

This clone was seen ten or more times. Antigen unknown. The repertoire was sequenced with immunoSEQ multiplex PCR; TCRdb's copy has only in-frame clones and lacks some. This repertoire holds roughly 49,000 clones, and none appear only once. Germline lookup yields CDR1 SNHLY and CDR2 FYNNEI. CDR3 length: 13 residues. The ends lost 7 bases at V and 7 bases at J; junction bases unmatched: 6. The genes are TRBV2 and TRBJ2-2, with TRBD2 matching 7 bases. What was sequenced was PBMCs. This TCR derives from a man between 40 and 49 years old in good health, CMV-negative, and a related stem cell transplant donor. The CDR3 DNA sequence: TGTGCCAGCACAAAGGGGAGGGGCGGGGAGCTGTTTTTT. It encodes CASTKGRGGELFF.